Shown below are 15 T cell receptor beta chains from a single sample sequenced in a study of human T cells and chemical hapten exposure. Time point defined: patch test 2, 6 weeks after DPC sensitization. Treatment given: therapeutic diphenylcyclopropenone sensitization with weekly scalp DPC. A single record per CDR3 protein comes from TCRdb applying MiXCR to the RACE reads. Of under 450,000 distinct CDR3 sequences listed, about 6% are singletons. Sequencing used whole blood, obtained in connection with sensitization to the hapten diphenylcyclopropenone (DPC). The receptors were gathered from a woman under 30 with alopecia areata. Some clones in this sample may be carry-over from other donors' samples.

The rearrangement links TRBV6-5 to TRBJ2-7; D not certain. The CDR3 totals 15 residues. Germline V lookup: CDR1 MNHEY, CDR2 SVGAGI. Trimming shortened V by 2 bases and J by 6 bases, and 17 bases separated the two germline ends. The CDR3 region is CASSYTGHEKGEQYF. CDR3 nucleotides: TGTGCCAGCAGTTACACGGGTCACGAGAAAGGCGAGCAGTACTTC.

The chain is built from TRBV5-1 and TRBJ2-2; 9 bases align to TRBD1. This CDR3 comprises 14 residues. Looked up from germline, CDR1 is SGHRS and CDR2 is YFSETQ. J lost 4 bases, V lost 6 bases, and 4 bases had no gene match. The CDR3 here is CASTGTGFTGELFF. CDR3 DNA sequence: TGCGCCAGCACCGGGACAGGGTTCACCGGGGAGCTGTTTTTT.

This rearrangement joins TRBV6-5 to TRBJ1-5; D gene uncertain. Trimming cost V 2 bases and J 9 bases, with 17 bases left between them. CDR1 is MNHEY, CDR2 SVGAGI, per germline. CDR3 length: 15 amino acids. The CDR3 DNA reads as TGTGCCAGCAGTTACAGCAGGAATAATGATTGGCCCCAGCATTTT. It yields the protein CASSYSRNNDWPQHF.

This clonotype was counted a few times. The rearrangement joins TRBV11-3 to TRBJ1-6; the D is unclear. Per the germline V gene, CDR1 is SGHNT and CDR2 is YENEEA. CDR3 size: 20 residues. Trimming pared 5 bases from V and 1 base from J, leaving 24 bases between. The CDR3 DNA is TGTGCCAGCAGCCCAATGTCGACCTACATTACGAGGTCCTATAATTCACCCCTCCACTTT. As protein: CASSPMSTYITRSYNSPLHF.

This clonotype was detected only a few times. The chain links TRBV5-1 to TRBJ2-6; D uncertain. Trimming pared 3 bases from V and 1 base from J, leaving 14 bases between. Germline-derived CDR1 and CDR2 are SGHRS and YFSETQ. The CDR3 extends over 17 amino acids. CDR3 loop: CASSSLAVPSGANVLTF. CDR3 sequence (DNA): TGCGCCAGCAGCTCTTTGGCAGTGCCTTCTGGGGCCAACGTCCTGACTTTC.

DNA for the CDR3: TGCGCCAGCTCTCCCGATTCAGCGGGGGGGTCACGAATTCAGGGGCAGTACTTC. It yields the protein CASSPDSAGGSRIQGQYF. The gene calls are TRBV5-1 and TRBJ2-7, with 10 bases that match TRBD2. The CDR3 is 18 residues long. V shed 7 bases and J 9 bases; nucleotides not matched to a gene: 25. Germline V gene lookup returns CDR1 SGHRS and CDR2 YFSETQ.

The chain is built from TRBV5-1 and TRBJ2-3; D may be TRBD2 (6 bases). CDR3 length: 14 residues. V gave up 6 bases and J gave up 1 base, with 12 bases separating them. Germline V gives CDR1 SGHRS, CDR2 YFSETQ. The CDR3 nucleotides are TGCGCCAGCACTTGGAGGGGAGGCACAGATACGCAGTATTTT. Protein: CASTWRGGTDTQYF.

This clonotype was found many times. This chain connects TRBV12-3 or TRBV12-4 to TRBJ1-4; D is uncertain. The CDR3 spans 15 residues. Trimming shortened V by 5 bases and J by 0 bases, and 10 bases separated the two germline ends. This CDR3 reads CASSRRLATNEKLFF. CDR3 DNA sequence: TGTGCCAGCAGTAGACGACTGGCAACTAATGAAAAACTGTTTTTT.

This clonotype was recorded at least ten times. The rearrangement links TRBV6-1 to TRBJ1-1; possible D gene TRBD1, 5 bases. Germline V gene sequence: CDR1 MNHNS, CDR2 SASEGT. The V gene lost 2 bases and the J gene lost 10 bases, with 17 bases spanning the gap. The CDR3 has 14 residues. CDR3 sequence: CASSELDTYQGAFF. The DNA of the CDR3 is TGTGCCAGCAGTGAACTGGACACCTACCAAGGAGCTTTCTTT.

This clonotype was observed at least ten times. The rearrangement uses TRBV3-1 and TRBJ1-5; D may be TRBD1 (5 bases). This CDR3 region has 13 residues. Germline CDR1 reads LGHDT; CDR2 reads YNNKEL (reference sequence). Between the trimmed V and J ends, which lost 3 bases and 6 bases, there was a span of 9 bases. CDR3 residues: CASSQGRTQPQHF. Written as DNA, the CDR3 is TGTGCCAGCAGCCAGGGGCGAACTCAGCCCCAGCATTTT. Full variable domain (remainder filled in from reference TRBV3-1 and TRBJ1-5): DTAVSQTPKYLVTQMGNDKSIKCEQNLGHDTMYWYKQDSKKFLKIMFSYNNKELIINETVPNRFSPKSPDKAHLNLHINSLELGDSAVYFCASSQGRTQPQHFGDGTRLSIL.

The sample holds a few counts of this clonotype. V usage is TRBV10-3 and J usage is TRBJ2-2; D is possibly TRBD1 (6 bases). CDR3 size: 13 residues. Per germline, CDR1 ENHRY and CDR2 SYGVKD. The V gene lost 6 bases and the J gene lost 6 bases, with 11 bases spanning the gap. The CDR3 sequence: CAIRGAGSGELFF. CDR3 nucleotide sequence: TGTGCCATCAGGGGGGCCGGGTCCGGGGAGCTGTTTTTT.

V gene TRBV3-1 combines with J gene TRBJ2-7; D gene uncertain. V was trimmed by 2 bases and J by 6 bases, leaving 5 bases between them. Germline V gene lookup returns CDR1 LGHDT and CDR2 YNNKEL (reference sequence). The CDR3 totals 11 residues. CDR3 coding DNA: TGTGCCAGCAGCCAATACCTCGAGCAGTACTTC. It specifies CASSQYLEQYF.

The chain links TRBV2 to TRBJ2-3; perhaps TRBD2 as D (5 bases). V lost 7 bases, J lost 5 bases, and 10 bases lay in between. In germline, CDR1 is SNHLY, CDR2 FYNNEI. The CDR3 runs to 12 residues. DNA for the CDR3: TGTGCCAGCAATCCAGGAGGAGATACGCAGTATTTT. As protein: CASNPGGDTQYF.

This clonotype was detected only a few times. V and J are TRBV6-1 and TRBJ2-7, with 11 bases fitting TRBD2. The CDR3 is made up of 14 amino acids. V gave up 3 bases and J gave up 4 bases; unmatched junction bases: 2. Germline CDR1 and CDR2: MNHNS and SASEGT. The CDR3 is CASSDGTSGYEQYF. Written as DNA, the CDR3 is TGTGCCAGCAGTGACGGGACTAGCGGTTACGAGCAGTACTTC.

The V and J genes are TRBV12-3 or TRBV12-4 and TRBJ1-2; the D is unclear. The CDR3 extends over 13 amino acids. V was trimmed by 5 bases and J by 5 bases, leaving 12 bases between them. The CDR3 region has the DNA TGTGCCAGCAGTAAAGAAATGCGGTATGGCTACACCTTC. It translates to CASSKEMRYGYTF.